Presented here are 8 T cell receptor beta chains from one specimen sequenced in a study of cytotoxic CD8 clonotypes in ibrutinib-treated CLL. The repertoire was sequenced with immunoSEQ multiplex PCR; TCRdb's copy has only in-frame clones and lacks some. The sample has about 200,000 clones, 75% to 85% seen once; the top ten hold about an eighth. The specimen comprised PBMCs, sampled after 12 months of ibrutinib treatment. Receptor source: a human donor with chronic lymphocytic leukemia.

The genes are TRBV1 and TRBJ2-1; the table names TRBD2, a call not compared with the DNA. TRBV1 is a listed pseudogene. This CDR3 is built from 15 residues. CDR3 DNA sequence: TGCACCAGCAGCCATAGCGGGAGGGCCAGGAATGAGCAGTTCTTC. Protein product: CTSSHSGRARNEQFF.

This clone showed up just a few times. The V call is TRBV5-8, the J call TRBJ2-7; 9 bases align to TRBD1. The CDR3 contains 14 residues. Per the germline V gene, CDR1 is SGHTS and CDR2 is YDEGEE. The V and J ends lost 4 bases and 2 bases, in that order; junction bases with no gene match: 4. The CDR3: CASSVQGAPYEQYF. DNA for the CDR3: TGTGCCAGCAGCGTACAGGGGGCCCCCTACGAGCAGTACTTC.

The chain combines TRBV2 with TRBJ2-1; TRBD2 might be the D (6 bases). The CDR3 runs 16 residues. Trimming shortened V by 6 bases and J by 4 bases, and 19 bases separated the two germline ends. The germline gives CDR1 SNHLY, CDR2 FYNNEI. The CDR3 DNA reads as TGTGCCAGCAGCGTACCTGGGGGGTCCCCGTACAATGAGCAGTTCTTC. Amino acid sequence: CASSVPGGSPYNEQFF.

This clone occurred a few times. This chain joins TRBV7-8 and TRBJ2-5; D is possibly TRBD2 (6 bases). Trimming left V 5 bases short and J 1 base short, with 20 bases between. Germline CDR1 and CDR2: SGHVS and FQNEAQ. This CDR3 comprises 17 residues. The CDR3 region is CASSAQPPVGSQETQYF. CDR3 in DNA: TGTGCCAGCAGCGCCCAACCCCCGGTCGGGAGCCAAGAGACCCAGTACTTC.

This chain connects TRBV5-4 to TRBJ2-5; TRBD2 matches 12 bases. With 4 bases clipped from V and 5 bases from J, the junction kept 6 bases outside the gene matches. The germline V gene has CDR1 SGHNT and CDR2 YYREEE (reference sequence). This CDR3 region has 15 residues. CDR3: CASSSGTSGRETQYF. The CDR3 DNA sequence: TGTGCCAGCAGCAGCGGGACTAGCGGGCGGGAGACCCAGTACTTC.

The chain couples TRBV4-1 to TRBJ2-1, with a tentative D call TRBD1 (5 bases). V was cut by 5 bases and J by 7 bases, with 18 bases left in between. The CDR3 is made up of 15 amino acids. The germline V gene has CDR1 MGHRA and CDR2 YSYEKL. The CDR3 loop is CASSKGVSRPNEQFF. The DNA for the CDR3 is TGCGCCAGCAGCAAAGGGGTTAGTCGACCTAATGAGCAGTTCTTC.

V is TRBV19 and J is TRBJ1-1, with D possibly TRBD1 on 5 matching bases. V gave up 8 bases and J gave up 0 bases, with 13 bases separating them. The CDR3 is 14 amino acids. Per the germline V gene, CDR1 is LNHDA and CDR2 is SQIVND (reference sequence). The CDR3 DNA reads TGTGCCAGTCGGGACCGGGGGATGAACACTGAAGCTTTCTTT. Its translation: CASRDRGMNTEAFF.

CDR3 DNA sequence: TGTGCCAGCAGCCCCCGGAGCGGGAGGAGCAATCAGCCCCAGCATTTT. Its translation is CASSPRSGRSNQPQHF. The genes are TRBV5-6 and TRBJ1-5; no firm D call. This CDR3 is 16 amino acids long. V was clipped by 4 bases and J by 1 base, with 15 bases between them. Germline CDR1 reads SGHDT; CDR2 reads YYEEEE.